These 15 T cell receptor beta chains originate from one sample sequenced in a study of Ad26.COV2.S vaccination and SARS-CoV-2 variants. Method: immunoSEQ multiplex PCR; TCRdb's copy keeps in-frame clones and lacks some. The sample lists about 350,000 clones; roughly 81% were seen once. The sample's treatment: about 20 received Ad26.COV2.S at low or high dose, single or two shots; about 5 received placebo; per-sample allocation not given. The study sampled participants on day 63 after the first vaccine or placebo injection. This specimen was peripheral blood, taken in a trial of Ad26.COV2.S vaccine versus placebo. These receptors were taken from a person aged 18-65 years who received the Ad26.COV2.S COVID-19 vaccine or a placebo.

This clone came up a few times. This chain uses TRBV18 with TRBJ1-5; 10 positions agree with TRBD1. V lost 2 bases to trimming and J lost 6 bases; unmatched junction nucleotides: 7. Germline V gives CDR1 KGHSH, CDR2 LQKENI. The CDR3 extends over 16 amino acids. The DNA for the CDR3 is TGTGCCAGCTCACCAGAGAGACAGGGGGCAGGTCAGCCCCAGCATTTT. This codes for CASSPERQGAGQPQHF.

The chain employs TRBV19 and TRBJ1-6; 8 positions agree with TRBD1. The V and J ends lost 5 bases and 11 bases, in that order; junction bases with no gene match: 8. The CDR3 has 14 residues. Germline lookup yields CDR1 LNHDA and CDR2 SQIVND (reference sequence). The DNA for the CDR3 is TGTGCCAGTAGTCGAGGACAGGGTGGGACACCCCTCCACTTT. This translates into CASSRGQGGTPLHF.

This clone was seen a handful of times. This chain joins TRBV18 and TRBJ1-5; D gene uncertain. The CDR3 runs 14 residues. In germline, CDR1 is KGHSH, CDR2 LQKENI. V lost 4 bases and J lost 3, with 10 bases in between. CDR3 coding DNA: TGTGCCAGCTCACTTTCACGGGCCAATCAGCCCCAGCATTTT. Protein product: CASSLSRANQPQHF.

J is TRBJ1-4 and V is TRBV9, with D possibly matching TRBD1 (5 bases). V was trimmed by 3 bases and J by 2 bases, leaving 17 bases between them. The length of the CDR3 is 17 residues. CDR1 SGDLS and CDR2 YYNGEE come from the germline V gene. CDR3 bases: TGTGCCAGCAGCGCCCGGGACCGAAGTCCGACTAATGAAAAACTGTTTTTT. Its translation: CASSARDRSPTNEKLFF. The whole variable domain, filled in from reference TRBV9 and TRBJ1-4, reads DSGVTQTPKHLITATGQRVTLRCSPRSGDLSVYWYQQSLDQGLQFLIQYYNGEERAKGNILERFSAQQFPDLHSELNLSSLELGDSALYFCASSARDRSPTNEKLFFGSGTQLSVL.

The CDR3 spells CASSSKVASGIETQYF. In DNA, the CDR3 is TGTGCCAGCAGCTCCAAGGTGGCTAGCGGGATAGAGACCCAGTACTTC. The chain recombines TRBV13 with TRBJ2-5; 9 bases are shared with TRBD2. The CDR3 loop spans 16 amino acids. Germline CDR1 PRHDT, CDR2 FYEKMQ (reference sequence). V lost 4 bases and J lost 4; bases outside the gene matches: 10.

The chain carries TRBV5-1 and TRBJ2-5, with TRBD1 matching over 9 bases. This CDR3 is built from 16 residues. The V gene's germline CDR1 is SGHRS and CDR2 YFSETQ. V gave up 4 bases and J gave up 2 bases; unmatched junction bases: 9. CDR3 loop: CASSPGTGMGQETQYF. The DNA for the CDR3 is TGCGCCAGCAGCCCAGGGACAGGGATGGGGCAAGAGACCCAGTACTTC.

The table lists this clone with a few counts. This rearrangement joins TRBV9 to TRBJ2-2, with D perhaps matching TRBD2 (6 bases). The germline gives CDR1 SGDLS, CDR2 YYNGEE. CDR3 length: 16 residues. Trimming left V 1 base short and J 4 bases short, with 14 bases between. This CDR3 reads CASSVNRETSTGELFF. The CDR3 DNA reads TGTGCCAGCAGCGTAAATCGGGAGACAAGCACCGGGGAGCTGTTTTTT. Complete variable domain (other parts from reference TRBV9 and TRBJ2-2): DSGVTQTPKHLITATGQRVTLRCSPRSGDLSVYWYQQSLDQGLQFLIQYYNGEERAKGNILERFSAQQFPDLHSELNLSSLELGDSALYFCASSVNRETSTGELFFGEGSRLTVL.

This chain joins TRBV19 and TRBJ1-5; possibly TRBD1 for D (5 bases). The CDR3 runs 18 residues. Germline V gene sequence: CDR1 LNHDA, CDR2 SQIVND (reference sequence). The V end was cut by 1 base, the J end by 7 bases, with 23 bases between. In DNA, the CDR3 is TGTGCCAGTAGTATAGGGGGAGACGGGGACCTTTTAGGACAGCCCCAGCATTTT. It codes for CASSIGGDGDLLGQPQHF.

A single count supports this clone. V usage is TRBV5-5 and J usage is TRBJ1-3; D perhaps matches TRBD1 (5 bases). Trimming cost V 5 bases and J 7 bases, with 13 bases left between them. This CDR3 is 13 amino acids long. Germline V lookup: CDR1 SGHKS, CDR2 YYEKEE (reference sequence). The CDR3, as DNA: TGTGCCAGCAGACTCACAGGCGGGAACACCATATATTTT. This codes for CASRLTGGNTIYF.

This clone was observed a handful of times. This chain links TRBV3-1 (or the pseudogene TRBV3-2) with TRBJ2-7; D gene uncertain. V was trimmed by 4 bases and J by 2 bases, leaving 9 bases between them. The CDR3 extends over 13 amino acids. Germline V CDR1 and CDR2: LGHDT, YNNKEL (reference sequence). CDR3 DNA: TGTGCCAGCAGCCCATCTATAACCTACGAGCAGTACTTC. The encoded protein is CASSPSITYEQYF.

As concerns this clone: The sample contains more than one DNA sequence encoding this CDR3. The V and J genes are TRBV2 and TRBJ1-1; a possible D gene is TRBD1 (5 bases). The CDR3 is 13 residues long. Trimming shortened V by 7 bases and J by 1 base, and 10 bases separated the two germline ends. Germline lookup yields CDR1 SNHLY and CDR2 FYNNEI. The CDR3 loop reads CASTQTENTEAFF. The CDR3 DNA follows: TGTGCCAGCACCCAGACAGAGAACACTGAAGCTTTCTTT.

The chain joins TRBV11-2 to TRBJ1-2; possibly TRBD1 for D (5 bases). Trimming took 4 bases from V and 9 from J, leaving 24 bases between them. Germline V gene data show CDR1 as SGHAT and CDR2 as FQNNGV. This CDR3 is built from 16 residues. The CDR3 DNA is TGTGCCAGCAGCTCTAAAAGGCGGGGGACTCAGGATCGCTACACCTTC. It specifies CASSSKRRGTQDRYTF.

This rearrangement joins TRBV20-1 to TRBJ2-3, with D unresolved. The germline V gene encodes CDR1 DFQATT and CDR2 SNEGSKA (reference sequence). CDR3 size: 11 residues. Trimming removed 7 bases from V and 0 bases from J, with 5 bases in between. This CDR3 is CSVRSTDTQYF. In DNA, the CDR3 is TGCAGTGTACGGAGCACAGATACGCAGTATTTT.

This clone has a handful of counts. The genes are TRBV5-1 and TRBJ2-5, with D perhaps being TRBD1 or TRBD2 (5 bases each). Trimming pared 1 base from V and 3 bases from J, leaving 10 bases between. CDR3 size: 14 residues. Germline loops: CDR1 SGHRS, CDR2 YFSETQ. CDR3 residues: CASSLLGVEETQYF. Here the CDR3 DNA reads TGCGCCAGCAGCTTGCTGGGGGTTGAAGAGACCCAGTACTTC. Combining the CDR3 with reference TRBV5-1 and TRBJ2-5 gives the whole variable domain KAGVTQTPRYLIKTRGQQVTLSCSPISGHRSVSWYQQTPGQGLQFLFEYFSETQRNKGNFPGRFSGRQFSNSRSEMNVSTLELGDSALYLCASSLLGVEETQYFGPGTRLLVL.

The gene calls are TRBV7-2 and TRBJ2-5; TRBD1 matches at 9 bases. Germline CDR1 reads SGHTA; CDR2 reads FQGNSA. J was trimmed by 2 bases and V by 2 bases; bases with no gene match: 6. The CDR3 contains 16 residues. The CDR3 DNA sequence: TGTGCCAGCAGCTTACGGGGGACAGGGTGGCAAGAGACCCAGTACTTC. Its protein is CASSLRGTGWQETQYF.